This T cell receptor (beta chain) is drawn from a study of memory CD4+ T cells and cytomegalovirus serostatus. Concerning this clone: No antigen is known for it.

Study-wide findings and caveats: About 40% of the roughly 150 known CMV-associated TCRbeta sequences appeared in CD4+ memory.

In germline, CDR1 is SGHRS, CDR2 YFSETQ. The CDR3 totals 14 residues. Between the trimmed V and J ends, which lost 4 bases and 5 bases, there was a span of 15 bases. The sort gate was single viable CD3+CD4+CD8-CD45RO+ cells for memory CD4+ T cells. Only in-frame clones appear in the TCRdb table, and some are missing; sequencing was by immunoSEQ multiplex PCR. This sample carries 55,000 or so clones, around four fifths of them seen once, and the ten largest clones take around 1.3%. The chain uses TRBV5-1 and TRBJ2-5; D may match TRBD1 or TRBD2 (6 bases each). The source of this sequence is an adult in good health and CMV-seropositive. Sequenced sample: memory CD4+ T cells from blood. CDR3 amino acids: CASSMRGAGETQYF. For the CDR3, the DNA is TGCGCCAGCAGCATGAGGGGGGCTGGGGAGACCCAGTACTTC.